Listed below are T cell receptor beta chains from one sample, sequenced in a study of regulatory T cells after allogeneic stem cell transplantation. TCRdb reanalysed the 5' RACE reads using MiXCR and keeps one entry per CDR3 protein. The profile covers about 1,100 distinct CDR3 sequences, with roughly 17% appearing a single time and 12% taken by the ten largest. Specimen: sorted CD4+ T cells from blood (whether regulatory or conventional is not recorded), collected 30 days after allogeneic stem cell transplant. All receptors derive from a human patient who had an allogeneic stem cell transplant, so the T cells may come from the graft donor. The CDR3 runs from the conserved cysteine through the conserved F or W. Fields, in order: D gene, V gene, clone size, J gene, CDR3 protein, CDR3 DNA. The D gene is left open where the match is weak. Clone sizes are given selectively: once, few, many, or a class where the clone is expanded.

d_gene: -; v_gene: TRBV20-1; abundance: few; j_gene: TRBJ2-7; CDR3aa: CSARDAERASYEQYF; CDR3nt: TGCAGTGCTAGAGACGCCGAGCGGGCCTCCTACGAGCAGTACTTC
d_gene: TRBD1; v_gene: TRBV3-1; abundance: medium-sized; j_gene: TRBJ2-7; CDR3aa: CASSHPSGTGGYEQYF; CDR3nt: TGTGCCAGCAGCCATCCTTCCGGGACAGGGGGGTACGAGCAGTACTTC
d_gene: -; v_gene: TRBV5-6; abundance: large; j_gene: TRBJ1-3; CDR3aa: CASSFDRGNTIYF; CDR3nt: TGTGCCAGCAGCTTCGACAGGGGAAACACCATATATTTT
d_gene: -; v_gene: TRBV10-2; abundance: -; j_gene: TRBJ2-4; CDR3aa: CASRDNTLRDKDIQYF; CDR3nt: TGCGCCAGCAGAGATAACACCCTAAGAGACAAAGACATTCAGTACTTC
d_gene: -; v_gene: TRBV28; abundance: -; j_gene: TRBJ1-5; CDR3aa: CASSLQNQPQHF; CDR3nt: TGTGCCAGCAGTCTACAAAATCAGCCCCAGCATTTT
d_gene: TRBD1; v_gene: TRBV20-1; abundance: large; j_gene: TRBJ2-7; CDR3aa: CSARGNTGGIHEQYF; CDR3nt: TGCAGTGCTAGAGGGAATACAGGGGGCATCCACGAGCAGTACTTC
d_gene: TRBD2; v_gene: TRBV7-2; abundance: medium-sized; j_gene: TRBJ2-7; CDR3aa: CASSLVRIGLAGTYEQYF; CDR3nt: TGTGCCAGCAGCTTAGTGAGAATCGGTCTAGCGGGGACCTACGAGCAGTACTTC
d_gene: -; v_gene: TRBV11-1; abundance: medium-sized; j_gene: TRBJ2-1; CDR3aa: CASSLGAQQFF; CDR3nt: TGTGCCAGCAGCTTAGGAGCACAGCAGTTCTTC
d_gene: TRBD2; v_gene: TRBV2; abundance: medium-sized; j_gene: TRBJ2-7; CDR3aa: CASSGLAGYTYEQYF; CDR3nt: TGTGCCAGCAGTGGACTAGCGGGGTATACCTACGAGCAGTACTTC
d_gene: -; v_gene: TRBV12-3/TRBV12-4; abundance: medium-sized; j_gene: TRBJ1-5; CDR3aa: CASSYLREQPQHF; CDR3nt: TGTGCCAGCAGCTACCTAAGGGAACAGCCCCAGCATTTT
d_gene: -; v_gene: TRBV27; abundance: large; j_gene: TRBJ1-1; CDR3aa: CASSSWTDRGEAFF; CDR3nt: TGTGCCAGCAGTTCTTGGACTGATCGAGGTGAAGCTTTCTTT
d_gene: -; v_gene: TRBV11-2; abundance: large; j_gene: TRBJ2-5; CDR3aa: CASSLGRSSLETQYF; CDR3nt: TGTGCCAGCAGCTTAGGACGGTCCAGTCTAGAGACCCAGTACTTC
d_gene: -; v_gene: TRBV19; abundance: medium-sized; j_gene: TRBJ2-7; CDR3aa: CASSRTVGYYEQYF; CDR3nt: TGTGCCAGTTCCAGGACAGTCGGATACTACGAGCAGTACTTC
d_gene: -; v_gene: TRBV20-1; abundance: large; j_gene: TRBJ2-3; CDR3aa: CSAIRQAPDTQYF; CDR3nt: TGCAGTGCTATCCGACAGGCCCCAGATACGCAGTATTTT
d_gene: -; v_gene: TRBV27; abundance: few; j_gene: TRBJ2-1; CDR3aa: CASSSGIGRNCNEQFF; CDR3nt: TGTGCCAGCAGTTCTGGAATCGGGAGAAACTGCAATGAGCAGTTCTTC
d_gene: -; v_gene: TRBV19; abundance: large; j_gene: TRBJ1-2; CDR3aa: CASTAVGYGYTF; CDR3nt: TGTGCCAGTACGGCAGTGGGCTATGGCTACACCTTC
d_gene: -; v_gene: TRBV5-5; abundance: -; j_gene: TRBJ2-2; CDR3aa: CASSQGAINTGGLFF; CDR3nt: TGTGCCAGCAGCCAAGGGGCGATAAACACCGGGGGGCTGTTTTTT
d_gene: -; v_gene: TRBV6-6; abundance: few; j_gene: TRBJ1-5; CDR3aa: CASSYGQHNSNQPQHF; CDR3nt: TGTGCCAGCAGTTACGGGCAGCATAATAGCAATCAGCCCCAGCATTTT
d_gene: TRBD2; v_gene: TRBV30; abundance: medium-sized; j_gene: TRBJ2-2; CDR3aa: CAWSWGLAGVAGELFF; CDR3nt: TGTGCCTGGAGCTGGGGACTAGCGGGAGTGGCCGGGGAGCTGTTTTTT
d_gene: -; v_gene: TRBV30; abundance: -; j_gene: TRBJ2-2; CDR3aa: CARAERFTGELVF; CDR3nt: TGTGCCCGGGCCGAGCGATTCACCGGGGAGCTGGTTTTT
d_gene: TRBD2; v_gene: TRBV25-1; abundance: -; j_gene: TRBJ2-1; CDR3aa: CASTRTSRGPGAYNEQFF; CDR3nt: TGTGCCAGCACCCGGACTAGCCGCGGGCCCGGCGCCTACAATGAGCAGTTCTTC
d_gene: -; v_gene: TRBV12-3/TRBV12-4; abundance: medium-sized; j_gene: TRBJ2-7; CDR3aa: CASSPGLYEQYF; CDR3nt: TGTGCCAGCAGTCCTGGACTCTACGAGCAGTACTTC
d_gene: TRBD2; v_gene: TRBV20-1; abundance: large; j_gene: TRBJ2-3; CDR3aa: CSASPSGPTDTQYF; CDR3nt: TGCAGTGCTAGTCCTAGCGGACCCACAGATACGCAGTATTTT
d_gene: -; v_gene: TRBV20-1; abundance: medium-sized; j_gene: TRBJ1-6; CDR3aa: CSARGQAFSPLHF; CDR3nt: TGCAGTGCTAGAGGACAGGCCTTTTCACCCCTCCACTTT
d_gene: TRBD2; v_gene: TRBV20-1; abundance: medium-sized; j_gene: TRBJ2-1; CDR3aa: CSAIDPGTSGRQFF; CDR3nt: TGCAGTGCTATCGATCCCGGGACTAGCGGGAGGCAGTTCTTC
d_gene: TRBD1; v_gene: TRBV5-4; abundance: -; j_gene: TRBJ1-1; CDR3aa: CASSLTGQVTEAFF; CDR3nt: TGTGCCAGCAGCTTGACCGGACAGGTCACTGAAGCTTTCTTT
d_gene: TRBD1; v_gene: TRBV5-4; abundance: medium-sized; j_gene: TRBJ2-1; CDR3aa: CASSPGQKNNEQFF; CDR3nt: TGTGCCAGCAGCCCGGGACAGAAGAACAATGAGCAGTTCTTC
d_gene: TRBD1; v_gene: TRBV29-1; abundance: large; j_gene: TRBJ1-1; CDR3aa: CSVRQGNTEAFF; CDR3nt: TGCAGCGTTAGACAGGGGAACACTGAAGCTTTCTTT
d_gene: TRBD1; v_gene: TRBV20-1; abundance: medium-sized; j_gene: TRBJ1-1; CDR3aa: CSARAPTGIVFEAFF; CDR3nt: TGCAGTGCTAGAGCTCCGACAGGGATTGTGTTTGAAGCTTTCTTT
d_gene: -; v_gene: TRBV25-1; abundance: medium-sized; j_gene: TRBJ1-6; CDR3aa: CASSEVAGQNSPLHF; CDR3nt: TGTGCCAGCAGTGAGGTGGCGGGGCAAAATTCACCCCTCCACTTT
d_gene: -; v_gene: TRBV6-1; abundance: medium-sized; j_gene: TRBJ1-4; CDR3aa: CASSEGHGTGANEKLFF; CDR3nt: TGTGCCAGCAGTGAAGGCCACGGGACGGGGGCTAATGAAAAACTGTTTTTT
d_gene: -; v_gene: TRBV29-1; abundance: large; j_gene: TRBJ1-2; CDR3aa: CSVDRVNDGYTF; CDR3nt: TGCAGCGTTGACAGGGTTAACGATGGCTACACCTTC
d_gene: -; v_gene: TRBV6-5; abundance: -; j_gene: TRBJ1-6; CDR3aa: CAGSYEGELYSPLHF; CDR3nt: TGTGCCGGCAGTTATGAAGGGGAATTGTATTCACCCCTCCACTTT
d_gene: TRBD1; v_gene: TRBV6-5; abundance: few; j_gene: TRBJ2-2; CDR3aa: CASSYDRGTTTGGLFF; CDR3nt: TGTGCCAGCAGTTACGACAGGGGGACAACCACCGGGGGGCTGTTTTTT
d_gene: -; v_gene: TRBV3-1; abundance: medium-sized; j_gene: TRBJ2-4; CDR3aa: CASSPLLAKNIQYF; CDR3nt: TGTGCCAGCAGCCCCCTGCTAGCCAAAAACATTCAGTACTTC
d_gene: -; v_gene: TRBV20-1; abundance: large; j_gene: TRBJ1-3; CDR3aa: CSARDDGNSGNTIYF; CDR3nt: TGCAGTGCTAGAGATGACGGGAACTCTGGAAACACCATATATTTT
d_gene: -; v_gene: TRBV3-1; abundance: large; j_gene: TRBJ2-7; CDR3aa: CASSQAGGYEQYF; CDR3nt: TGTGCCAGCAGCCAGGCCGGGGGCTACGAGCAGTACTTC
d_gene: -; v_gene: TRBV7-9; abundance: large; j_gene: TRBJ2-3; CDR3aa: CASSLVGSSADTQYF; CDR3nt: TGTGCCAGCAGCTTAGTCGGGAGTAGCGCAGATACGCAGTATTTT
d_gene: -; v_gene: TRBV9; abundance: medium-sized; j_gene: TRBJ2-5; CDR3aa: CASTPRGNPQETQYF; CDR3nt: TGTGCCAGCACCCCCCGGGGTAACCCCCAAGAGACCCAGTACTTC
d_gene: -; v_gene: TRBV20-1; abundance: -; j_gene: TRBJ2-4; CDR3aa: CSARLSGGGNIQYF; CDR3nt: TGCAGTGCTAGACTCTCAGGGGGGGGAAACATTCAGTACTTC
d_gene: TRBD2; v_gene: TRBV20-1; abundance: -; j_gene: TRBJ2-2; CDR3aa: CSARGEGDGELFF; CDR3nt: TGCAGTGCTAGAGGGGAGGGTGACGGGGAGCTGTTTTTT
d_gene: TRBD1; v_gene: TRBV19; abundance: large; j_gene: TRBJ2-4; CDR3aa: CASSPGTGRTKNIQYF; CDR3nt: TGTGCCAGTAGTCCAGGGACAGGGAGGACCAAAAACATTCAGTACTTC
d_gene: TRBD1; v_gene: TRBV6-5; abundance: large; j_gene: TRBJ2-2; CDR3aa: CASSYNRGTTTGELFF; CDR3nt: TGTGCCAGCAGTTACAACAGGGGGACAACCACCGGGGAGCTGTTTTTT
d_gene: -; v_gene: TRBV29-1; abundance: -; j_gene: TRBJ2-2; CDR3aa: CSVGLKTNTGELFF; CDR3nt: TGCAGCGTTGGCCTGAAAACAAACACCGGGGAGCTGTTTTTT
d_gene: TRBD1; v_gene: TRBV5-4; abundance: -; j_gene: TRBJ2-1; CDR3aa: CAGSGTGRLEQFF; CDR3nt: TGTGCCGGCAGCGGGACAGGGCGGCTTGAGCAGTTCTTC
d_gene: -; v_gene: TRBV20-1; abundance: -; j_gene: TRBJ2-7; CDR3aa: CSAGGGVTYEQYF; CDR3nt: TGCAGTGCTGGGGGGGGCGTGACCTACGAGCAGTACTTC
d_gene: TRBD1; v_gene: TRBV6-5; abundance: large; j_gene: TRBJ2-7; CDR3aa: CASSFPGQGAGEQYF; CDR3nt: TGTGCCAGCAGTTTCCCGGGACAGGGGGCGGGCGAGCAGTACTTC
d_gene: -; v_gene: TRBV7-2; abundance: -; j_gene: TRBJ2-3; CDR3aa: CASSSPSPLTDTQYF; CDR3nt: TGTGCCAGCAGCTCACCTTCCCCCCTCACAGATACGCAGTATTTT
d_gene: TRBD2; v_gene: TRBV7-6; abundance: medium-sized; j_gene: TRBJ2-7; CDR3aa: CASSQGLAETYEQYF; CDR3nt: TGTGCCAGCAGCCAGGGACTAGCGGAGACTTACGAGCAGTACTTC
d_gene: TRBD1; v_gene: TRBV20-1; abundance: -; j_gene: TRBJ1-1; CDR3aa: CSARAPTGTVVEAFF; CDR3nt: TGCAGTGCTAGAGCTCCGACAGGGACTGTGGTTGAAGCTTTCTTT
d_gene: TRBD2; v_gene: TRBV27; abundance: few; j_gene: TRBJ2-5; CDR3aa: CASSPTGGSVTQYF; CDR3nt: TGTGCCAGCAGTCCGACTGGCGGGAGCGTGACCCAGTACTTC
d_gene: -; v_gene: TRBV9; abundance: -; j_gene: TRBJ1-4; CDR3aa: CASTGEVDEKLFF; CDR3nt: TGTGCCAGCACAGGGGAGGTGGATGAAAAACTGTTTTTT
d_gene: -; v_gene: TRBV10-3; abundance: -; j_gene: TRBJ2-1; CDR3aa: CAISDTSTTQFF; CDR3nt: TGTGCCATCAGTGACACCTCTACGACGCAGTTCTTC
d_gene: TRBD1; v_gene: TRBV7-9; abundance: medium-sized; j_gene: TRBJ2-7; CDR3aa: CASSLGDRATYEQYF; CDR3nt: TGTGCCAGCAGCTTAGGGGACAGGGCGACCTACGAGCAGTACTTC
d_gene: -; v_gene: TRBV25-1; abundance: medium-sized; j_gene: TRBJ2-7; CDR3aa: CASRGAGTYEQYF; CDR3nt: TGTGCCAGCAGAGGTGCTGGGACCTACGAGCAGTACTTC